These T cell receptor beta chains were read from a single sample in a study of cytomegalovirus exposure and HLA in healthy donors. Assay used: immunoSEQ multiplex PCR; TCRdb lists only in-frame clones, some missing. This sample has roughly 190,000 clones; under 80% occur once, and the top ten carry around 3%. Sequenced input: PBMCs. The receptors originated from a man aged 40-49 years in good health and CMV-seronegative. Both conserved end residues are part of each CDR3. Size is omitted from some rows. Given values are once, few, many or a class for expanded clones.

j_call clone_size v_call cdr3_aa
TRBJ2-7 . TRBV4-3 CASSQQVGLAGPYEQYF
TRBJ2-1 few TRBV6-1 CASSEAALAGGEQFF
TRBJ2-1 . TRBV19 CASSIDSGLNGQFF
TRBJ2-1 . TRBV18 CASSPLLSSYNEQFF
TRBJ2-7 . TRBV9 CASSPRRSGEQYF
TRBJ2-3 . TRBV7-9 CASSLPGQDVADTQYF
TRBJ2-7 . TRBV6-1 CASSGQGSLSEQYF
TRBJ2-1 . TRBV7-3 CASSPSPGAGNEQFF
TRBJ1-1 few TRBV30 CAWTAGHTEAFF
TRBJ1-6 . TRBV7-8 CASSLYRTANSPLHF
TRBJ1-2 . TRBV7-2 CASSLVVAGFTF
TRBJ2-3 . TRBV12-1 CASSSGSADTQYF
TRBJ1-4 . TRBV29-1 CSVGAPAGKLFF
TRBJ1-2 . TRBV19 CASSTRAQGLGGYTF
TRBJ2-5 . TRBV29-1 CSVERGQETQYF
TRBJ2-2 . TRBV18 CASPPQGGTGELFF
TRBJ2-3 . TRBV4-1 CASSQVGARLADSDTQYF
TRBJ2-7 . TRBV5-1 CASSLSPGSGEQYF
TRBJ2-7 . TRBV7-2 CASSSRTGGYEQYF
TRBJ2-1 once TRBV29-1 CSGRGLAVNEQFF
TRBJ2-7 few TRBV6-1 CASSDTGTGAYEQYF
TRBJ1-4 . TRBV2 CASSLDGTSEKLFF
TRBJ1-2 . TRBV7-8 CASSLVGGELNYGYTF
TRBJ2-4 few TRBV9 CASSVDVLAGGAIQYF
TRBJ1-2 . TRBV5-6 CASSRSGQLLNYGYTF
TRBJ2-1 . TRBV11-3 CASSSLSVSSYNEQFF
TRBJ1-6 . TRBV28 CASTLRRGLGSYNSPLHF
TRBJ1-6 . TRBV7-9 CSSSRDRANSPLHF
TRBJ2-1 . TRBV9 CASSVASGAYNEQFF
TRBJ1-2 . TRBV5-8 CASSLNSLNYGYTF
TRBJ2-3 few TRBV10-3 CAIQYGGRGTDTQYF
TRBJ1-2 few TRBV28 CASSSGIQAYGYTF